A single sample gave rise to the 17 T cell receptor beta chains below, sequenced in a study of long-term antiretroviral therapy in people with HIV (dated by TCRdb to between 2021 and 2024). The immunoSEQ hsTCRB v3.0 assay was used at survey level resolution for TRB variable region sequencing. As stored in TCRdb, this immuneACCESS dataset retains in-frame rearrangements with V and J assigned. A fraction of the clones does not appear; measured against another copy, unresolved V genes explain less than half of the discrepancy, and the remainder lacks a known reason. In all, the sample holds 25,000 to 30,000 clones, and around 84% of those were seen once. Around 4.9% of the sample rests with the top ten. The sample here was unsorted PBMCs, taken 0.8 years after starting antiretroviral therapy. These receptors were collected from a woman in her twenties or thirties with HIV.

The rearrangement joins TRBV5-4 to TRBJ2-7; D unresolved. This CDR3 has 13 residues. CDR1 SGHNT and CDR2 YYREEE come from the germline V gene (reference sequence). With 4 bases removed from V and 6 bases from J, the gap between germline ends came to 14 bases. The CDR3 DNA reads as TGTGCCAGCAGCCTCACCAACCCTGGCGAGCAGTACTTC. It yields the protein CASSLTNPGEQYF.

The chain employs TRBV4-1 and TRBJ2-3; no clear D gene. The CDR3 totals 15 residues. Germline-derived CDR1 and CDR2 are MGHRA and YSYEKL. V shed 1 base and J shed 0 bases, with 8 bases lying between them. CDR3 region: CASSQVGDSTDTQYF. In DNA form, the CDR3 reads TGCGCCAGCAGCCAAGTCGGCGATAGCACAGATACGCAGTATTTT.

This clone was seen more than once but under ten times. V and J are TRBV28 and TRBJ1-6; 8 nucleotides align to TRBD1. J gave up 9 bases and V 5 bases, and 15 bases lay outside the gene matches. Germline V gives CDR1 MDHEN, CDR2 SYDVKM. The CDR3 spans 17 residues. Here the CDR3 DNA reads TGTGCCAGCAGTAAAGGGCGGCCGACAGGGGCCAGTTCACCCCTCCACTTT. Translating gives CASSKGRPTGASSPLHF.

The CDR3 bases are TGTGCCACCAGCAGTCGGCAGGGAGAAAGCAATCAGCCCCAGCATTTT. The encoded protein is CATSSRQGESNQPQHF. V is TRBV15 and J is TRBJ1-5, with D tentatively TRBD1 (5 bases). CDR3 length equals 16 residues. Germline CDR1 is LNHNV and CDR2 is YYDKDF (reference sequence). V lost 3 bases and J 1 base, leaving 13 bases between the germline ends. Using reference TRBV15 and TRBJ1-5 for the parts outside the CDR3, the full variable domain is DAMVIQNPRYQVTQFGKPVTLSCSQTLNHNVMYWYQQKSSQAPKLLFHYYDKDFNNEADTPDNFQSRRPNTSFCFLDIRSPGLGDTAMYLCATSSRQGESNQPQHFGDGTRLSIL.

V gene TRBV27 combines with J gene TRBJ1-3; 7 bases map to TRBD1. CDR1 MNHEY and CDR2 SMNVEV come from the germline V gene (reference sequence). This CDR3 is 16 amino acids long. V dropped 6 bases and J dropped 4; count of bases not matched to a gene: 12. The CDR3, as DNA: TGTGCCAGCAGCCCGACAGGGAGAGTATCCGGAAACACCATATATTTT. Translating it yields CASSPTGRVSGNTIYF.

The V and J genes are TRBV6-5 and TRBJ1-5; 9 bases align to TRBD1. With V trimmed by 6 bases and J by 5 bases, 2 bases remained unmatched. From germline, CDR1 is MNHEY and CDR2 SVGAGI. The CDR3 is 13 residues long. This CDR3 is CASRRDRDQPQHF. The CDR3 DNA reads TGTGCCAGCAGACGGGACAGGGATCAGCCCCAGCATTTT.

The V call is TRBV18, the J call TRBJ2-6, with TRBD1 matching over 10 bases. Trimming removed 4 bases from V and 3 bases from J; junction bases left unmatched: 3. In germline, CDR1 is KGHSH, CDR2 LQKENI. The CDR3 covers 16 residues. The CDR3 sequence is CASSRQGAGGANVLTF. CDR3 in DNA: TGTGCCAGCTCACGACAGGGGGCCGGTGGGGCCAACGTCCTGACTTTC.

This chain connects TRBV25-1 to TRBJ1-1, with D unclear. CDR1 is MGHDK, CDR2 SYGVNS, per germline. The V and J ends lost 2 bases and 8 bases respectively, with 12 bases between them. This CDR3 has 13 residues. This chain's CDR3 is CASSEHNTPEAFF. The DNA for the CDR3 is TGTGCCAGCAGTGAACACAACACTCCAGAAGCTTTCTTT. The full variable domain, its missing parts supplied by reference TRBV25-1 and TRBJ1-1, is EADIYQTPRYLVIGTGKKITLECSQTMGHDKMYWYQQDPGMELHLIHYSYGVNSTEKGDLSSESTVSRIRTEHFPLTLESARPSHTSQYLCASSEHNTPEAFFGQGTRLTVV.

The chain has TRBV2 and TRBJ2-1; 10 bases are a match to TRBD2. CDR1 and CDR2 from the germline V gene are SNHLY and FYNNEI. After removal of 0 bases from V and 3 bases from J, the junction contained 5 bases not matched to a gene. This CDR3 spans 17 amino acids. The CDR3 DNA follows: TGTGCCAGCAGTGAAGCGCTTAGCGGGGGGATCTACAATGAGCAGTTCTTC. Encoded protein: CASSEALSGGIYNEQFF. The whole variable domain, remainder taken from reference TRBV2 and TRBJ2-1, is EPEVTQTPSHQVTQMGQEVILRCVPISNHLYFYWYRQILGQKVEFLVSFYNNEISEKSEIFDDQFSVERPDGSNFTLKIRSTKLEDSAMYFCASSEALSGGIYNEQFFGPGTRLTVL.

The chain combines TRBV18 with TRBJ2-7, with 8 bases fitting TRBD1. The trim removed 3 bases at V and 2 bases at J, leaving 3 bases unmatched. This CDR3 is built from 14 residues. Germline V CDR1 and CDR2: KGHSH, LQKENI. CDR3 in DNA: TGTGCCAGCTCACCTGACAGGGGTCCCTACGAGCAGTACTTC. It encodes CASSPDRGPYEQYF.

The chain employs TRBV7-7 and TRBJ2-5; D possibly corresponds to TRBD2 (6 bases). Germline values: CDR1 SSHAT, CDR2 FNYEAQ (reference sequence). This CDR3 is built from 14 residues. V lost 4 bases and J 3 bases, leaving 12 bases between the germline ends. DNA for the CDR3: TGTGCCAGCAGCTCCGGGACTCAAAAAGAGACCCAGTACTTC. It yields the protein CASSSGTQKETQYF.

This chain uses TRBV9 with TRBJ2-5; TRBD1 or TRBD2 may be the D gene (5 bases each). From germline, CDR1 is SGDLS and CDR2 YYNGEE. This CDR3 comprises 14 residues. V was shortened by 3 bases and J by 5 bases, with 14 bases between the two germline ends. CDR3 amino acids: CASSGGGPEETQYF. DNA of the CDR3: TGTGCCAGCAGCGGTGGGGGACCCGAGGAGACCCAGTACTTC.

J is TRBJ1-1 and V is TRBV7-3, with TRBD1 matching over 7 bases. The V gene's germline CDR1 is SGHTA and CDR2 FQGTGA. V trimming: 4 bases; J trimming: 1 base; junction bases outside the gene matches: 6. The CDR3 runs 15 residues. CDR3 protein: CASSSQGSGNTEAFF. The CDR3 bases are TGTGCCAGCAGCTCACAGGGGTCGGGGAACACTGAAGCTTTCTTT. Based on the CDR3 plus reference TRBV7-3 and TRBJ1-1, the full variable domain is GAGVSQTPSNKVTEKGKYVELRCDPISGHTALYWYRQSLGQGPEFLIYFQGTGAADDSGLPNDRFFAVRPEGSVSTLKIQRTERGDSAVYLCASSSQGSGNTEAFFGQGTRLTVV.

The CDR3 here is CASSIELNTEAFF. DNA of the CDR3: TGTGCCAGTAGTATAGAGCTAAACACTGAAGCTTTCTTT. This chain links TRBV19 with TRBJ1-1; D is unresolved. Germline CDR1 LNHDA, CDR2 SQIVND (reference sequence). V was shortened by 0 bases and J by 2 bases, with 4 bases between the two germline ends. CDR3 length: 13 amino acids.

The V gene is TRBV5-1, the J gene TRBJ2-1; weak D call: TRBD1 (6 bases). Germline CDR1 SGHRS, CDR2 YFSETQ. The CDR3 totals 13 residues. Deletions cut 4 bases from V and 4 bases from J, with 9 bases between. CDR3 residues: CASSPDSYNEQFF. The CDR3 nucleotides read TGCGCCAGCAGCCCGGACAGTTACAATGAGCAGTTCTTC. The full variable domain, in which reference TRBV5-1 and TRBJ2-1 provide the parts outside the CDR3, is KAGVTQTPRYLIKTRGQQVTLSCSPISGHRSVSWYQQTPGQGLQFLFEYFSETQRNKGNFPGRFSGRQFSNSRSEMNVSTLELGDSALYLCASSPDSYNEQFFGPGTRLTVL.

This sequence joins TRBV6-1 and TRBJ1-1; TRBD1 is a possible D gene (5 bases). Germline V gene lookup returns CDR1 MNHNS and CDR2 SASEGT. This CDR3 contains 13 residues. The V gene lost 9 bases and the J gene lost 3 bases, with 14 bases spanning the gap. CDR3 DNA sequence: TGTGCCAGTTCTCCAAGGGGTGACACTGAAGCTTTCTTT. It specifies CASSPRGDTEAFF.

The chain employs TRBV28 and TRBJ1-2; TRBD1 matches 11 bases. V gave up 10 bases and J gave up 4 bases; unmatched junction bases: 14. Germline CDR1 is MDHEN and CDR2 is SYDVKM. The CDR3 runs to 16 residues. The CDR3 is CATSRTGGAVGYGYTF. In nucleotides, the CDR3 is TGTGCCACCTCGCGGACAGGGGGCGCGGTAGGCTATGGCTACACCTTC.